Listed below are T cell receptor beta chains from one sample, sequenced in a study of blood T cells in healthy people across ages. Each CDR3 protein gets one entry after TCRdb re-called the 5' RACE reads with MiXCR. The sample shows some 850,000 distinct CDR3 sequences, roughly 24% of them seen only once. The same sample was also studied in work on T cells of mothers and their children.

The sample was blood. The receptors stem from a boy between 10 and 17 years old in good health. CDR3s include the opening cysteine and the closing phenylalanine or tryptophan. The D gene is left open where the match is weak. Clone size appears in some rows only: once, few, many, or a class for an expanded clone.

J gene,clone size,D gene,V gene,CDR3 protein,CDR3 DNA
TRBJ2-7,NA,TRBD1,TRBV11-3,CASSPSRGISYEQYF,TGTGCCAGCAGCCCCAGCAGGGGGATCTCCTACGAGCAGTACTTC
TRBJ2-7,NA,NA,TRBV4-2,CASSHGPDEQYF,TGTGCCAGCAGCCACGGACCTGACGAGCAGTACTTC
TRBJ2-2,NA,NA,TRBV4-1,CASSQDRLRGGTGELFF,TGCGCCAGCAGCCAAGATCGCCTAAGGGGTGGCACCGGGGAGCTGTTTTTT
TRBJ2-1,few,NA,TRBV6-5,CASSWDWDTEQFF,TGTGCCAGCAGTTGGGACTGGGACACTGAGCAGTTCTTC
TRBJ2-7,NA,TRBD2,TRBV12-5,CASGLVIAGFSYEQYF,TGTGCTAGTGGTTTGGTAATAGCGGGTTTCTCCTACGAGCAGTACTTC
TRBJ2-1,few,NA,TRBV12-3/TRBV12-4,CASSRLQLGNEQFF,TGTGCCAGCAGTCGACTTCAACTGGGCAATGAGCAGTTCTTC
TRBJ1-6,NA,NA,TRBV9,CASSVEDVSSYNSPLHF,TGTGCCAGCAGCGTAGAAGATGTGAGCTCCTATAATTCACCCCTCCACTTT
TRBJ2-3,NA,TRBD2,TRBV6-1,CASSRTSGGDPDTQYF,TGTGCCAGCAGCCGGACTAGCGGGGGTGATCCAGATACGCAGTATTTT
TRBJ2-3,few,TRBD1,TRBV7-8,CASSFNRGSTDTQYF,TGTGCCAGCAGTTTTAACAGGGGCAGCACAGATACGCAGTATTTT
TRBJ2-1,NA,TRBD2,TRBV6-2/TRBV6-3,CASSYSVSLAGGRPYNEQFF,TGTGCCAGCAGTTACTCAGTATCACTAGCGGGGGGCCGACCCTACAATGAGCAGTTCTTC
TRBJ1-4,NA,TRBD1,TRBV9,CASSTSAGQFNEKLFF,TGTGCCAGCAGCACCTCGGCGGGACAGTTTAATGAAAAACTGTTTTTT
TRBJ2-1,few,TRBD1,TRBV5-1,CASSLVGQVSYNEQFF,TGCGCCAGCAGCTTGGTGGGACAGGTCTCCTACAATGAGCAGTTCTTC
TRBJ2-5,NA,NA,TRBV20-1,CSASVRGVETQYF,TGCAGTGCTAGTGTTAGGGGCGTTGAGACCCAGTACTTC
TRBJ2-5,few,NA,TRBV5-1,CASSLIAGTQETQYF,TGCGCCAGCAGCTTGATTGCGGGAACCCAAGAGACCCAGTACTTC
TRBJ1-1,NA,TRBD1,TRBV7-9,CASTEDRDEAFF,TGTGCCAGCACCGAGGACAGGGATGAAGCTTTCTTT
TRBJ2-7,few,NA,TRBV7-2,CASSLGDPTLAYEQYF,TGTGCCAGCAGCTTAGGTGACCCAACCTTGGCCTACGAGCAGTACTTC